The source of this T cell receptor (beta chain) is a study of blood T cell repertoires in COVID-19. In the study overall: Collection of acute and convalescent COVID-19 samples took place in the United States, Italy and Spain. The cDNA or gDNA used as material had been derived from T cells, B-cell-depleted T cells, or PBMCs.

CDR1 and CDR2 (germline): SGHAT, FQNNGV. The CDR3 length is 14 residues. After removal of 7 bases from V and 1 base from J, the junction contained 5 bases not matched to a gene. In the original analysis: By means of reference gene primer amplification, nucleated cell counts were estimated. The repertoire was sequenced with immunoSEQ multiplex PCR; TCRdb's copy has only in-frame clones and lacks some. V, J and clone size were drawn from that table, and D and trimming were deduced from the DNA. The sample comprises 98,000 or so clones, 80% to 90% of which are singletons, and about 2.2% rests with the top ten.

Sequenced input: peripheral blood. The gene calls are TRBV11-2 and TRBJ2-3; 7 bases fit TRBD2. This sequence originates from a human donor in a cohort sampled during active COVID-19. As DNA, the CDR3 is TGTGCCAGCATGCACGGGAGGCGCACAGATACGCAGTATTTT. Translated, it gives CASMHGRRTDTQYF.